This T cell receptor beta chain derives from a study of blood T cell repertoires in COVID-19. TCRdb's copy holds only in-frame clones and misses some; the assay was immunoSEQ multiplex PCR. Of roughly 120,000 clones listed, 70% to 90% are singletons. A single count supports this clone. Material for sequencing was peripheral blood. This receptor was taken from a woman in her sixties or seventies who had recovered from COVID-19.

CDR3 nucleotide sequence: TGTGCCAGCAGCCAACAGACGTCCAACGTCCTGACTTTC. This sequence encodes CASSQQTSNVLTF. This chain uses TRBV7-2 with TRBJ2-6; no definite D call. Germline V lookup: CDR1 SGHTA, CDR2 FQGNSA. V was cut by 5 bases and J by 8 bases, with 10 bases left in between. There are 13 residues in the CDR3.